Listed below are T cell receptor beta chains from one sample, sequenced in a study of cytomegalovirus exposure and HLA in healthy donors. Here immunoSEQ multiplex PCR was the method, and the copy in TCRdb shows in-frame clones only, minus some. This table holds 150,000 or so clones, around 70% found once. The sequenced sample was PBMCs. These receptors all stem from a man aged 25-45 years in good health and CMV-seronegative. Both conserved end residues are part of each CDR3. Each record gives: clone size, D gene, V gene, J gene, CDR3 DNA, CDR3 protein. A D gene is named only where the DNA matches it firmly. Clone size, where shown, is once, few, many, or a class for clones that have expanded.

NA	NA	TRBV6-5	TRBJ2-2	TGTGCCAGCAGCCCCCGGGCCGGGGAGCTGTTTTTT	CASSPRAGELFF
NA	NA	TRBV2	TRBJ2-2	TGTGCCAGCAGTGGAACAGGGATCAGCCCCGGGGAGCTGTTTTTT	CASSGTGISPGELFF
NA	NA	TRBV28	TRBJ2-2	TGTGCCAGCAAAGCAGGGGTCGGCACCGGGGAGCTGTTTTTT	CASKAGVGTGELFF
NA	NA	TRBV19	TRBJ1-5	TGTGCCAGTAGTATAGACAGGGGTTATCAGCCCCAGCATTTT	CASSIDRGYQPQHF
NA	TRBD1	TRBV9	TRBJ1-1	TGTGCCAGCAGCCAAGGACAGGGGAACACTGAAGCTTTCTTT	CASSQGQGNTEAFF
NA	NA	TRBV5-4	TRBJ2-3	TGTGCCAGCACCGGGACAACCACAGATACGCAGTATTTT	CASTGTTTDTQYF
few	TRBD2	TRBV7-8	TRBJ2-1	TGTGCCAGCAGCTTACGCGGGGGGACCTACAATGAGCAGTTCTTC	CASSLRGGTYNEQFF
few	NA	TRBV29-1	TRBJ2-5	TGCAGCGCCCCGAGGGGGGAGACCCAGTACTTC	CSAPRGETQYF
NA	NA	TRBV11-2	TRBJ2-3	TGTGCCAGCAGCCCCGTCACAGGGACCACAGATACGCAGTATTTT	CASSPVTGTTDTQYF
NA	NA	TRBV2	TRBJ1-5	TGTGCCAGCAGTGAAGCGCTAGGCGCCACTGTCGGGCAGCCCCAGCATTTT	CASSEALGATVGQPQHF
few	NA	TRBV23-1	TRBJ2-5	TGCGCCAGCAGTCAGGAGCCGGAGACCCAGTACTTC	CASSQEPETQYF
few	NA	TRBV6-8	TRBJ1-2	TGTGCCAGCAGTTATCTGCCTCCCCGTCGGGTGACCTATGGCTACACCTTC	CASSYLPPRRVTYGYTF
NA	NA	TRBV6-4	TRBJ2-7	TGTGCCAGCAGCTTCAGGGTTGGGGACGAGCAGTACTTC	CASSFRVGDEQYF
once	TRBD2	TRBV29-1	TRBJ2-2	TGCAGCGTTCAGGTCCTGAGCGGGACTAACACCGGGGAGCTGTTTTTT	CSVQVLSGTNTGELFF
NA	TRBD2	TRBV10-3	TRBJ2-7	TGTGCCATCAGTGAGGGACTAGCGGGTAAATCCTACGAGCAGTACTTC	CAISEGLAGKSYEQYF
once	TRBD1	TRBV7-3	TRBJ1-4	TGTGCCAGCAGCCGGACAGGGGCGGGGGAAAAACTGTTTTTT	CASSRTGAGEKLFF
NA	NA	TRBV29-1	TRBJ2-5	TGCAGCGTTCGGACAGCCAACCAAGAGACCCAGTACTTC	CSVRTANQETQYF
few	NA	TRBV5-1	TRBJ1-1	TGCGCCAGCAGCCCAACGGGGGGGGGCGGCCTAATCGAAGCTTTCTTT	CASSPTGGGGLIEAFF
NA	NA	TRBV9	TRBJ2-3	TGTGCCAGCAGCCCAGCTGAGGGCGGGGGCTCGACTAGCACAGATACGCAGTATTTT	CASSPAEGGGSTSTDTQYF
NA	NA	TRBV5-4	TRBJ2-7	TGTGCCAGCAGCTGGGGTCCTGACAGCGCCTACGAGCAGTACTTC	CASSWGPDSAYEQYF
NA	NA	TRBV5-4	TRBJ2-3	TGTGCCAGCAGCTCCCGACTTGCGACGACAGATACGCAGTATTTT	CASSSRLATTDTQYF
once	TRBD1	TRBV11-2	TRBJ2-7	TGTGCCAGCAGCTTAGATCTTAGGACAGGGGTATCAGAGCAGTACTTC	CASSLDLRTGVSEQYF
NA	TRBD1	TRBV7-9	TRBJ2-7	TGTGCCAGCAGCCCCCGGACAGGGGATCCCTACGAGCAGTACTTC	CASSPRTGDPYEQYF
NA	TRBD1	TRBV7-9	TRBJ2-7	TGTGCCAGCAGCCCCCGACAGGGGGTCTCCTACGAGCAGTACTTC	CASSPRQGVSYEQYF
once	TRBD1	TRBV2	TRBJ2-3	TGTGCCAGCAGGACCGGGACAGGGTCAGATACGCAGTATTTT	CASRTGTGSDTQYF
NA	NA	TRBV27	TRBJ1-2	TGTGCCAGCAGTTTAGGAGTTAACTATGGCTACACCTTC	CASSLGVNYGYTF
once	NA	TRBV4-1	TRBJ2-1	TGCGCCAGCAGCCCCCCGGACAGAAACCACAATGAGCAGTTCTTC	CASSPPDRNHNEQFF
NA	TRBD1	TRBV19	TRBJ1-5	TGTGCCAGTAGTACCCGACAGGGGCTCAATCAGCCCCAGCATTTT	CASSTRQGLNQPQHF
once	TRBD2	TRBV9	TRBJ2-3	TGTGCCAGCAGCGTCCGGGGGGAAAGCACAGATACGCAGTATTTT	CASSVRGESTDTQYF
NA	TRBD1	TRBV2	TRBJ2-7	TGTGCCAGTTCATGGGACAGGGGTAGGGCTCTGGAGCAGTACTTC	CASSWDRGRALEQYF
NA	NA	TRBV21-1	TRBJ2-5	TGTGCCAGCAGCAAAGTTCCCCAGGGGGCCTTTGAGACCCAGTACTTC	CASSKVPQGAFETQYF
NA	NA	TRBV2	TRBJ1-2	TGTGCCAGCAGTGAATTTTATGGGGGAGGGGACCATGGCTACCCCTTC	CASSEFYGGGDHGYPF
NA	TRBD1	TRBV7-3	TRBJ1-4	TGTGCCAGCAGCTCCGGGACAGGAAGCGAAAAACTGTTTTTT	CASSSGTGSEKLFF
NA	TRBD2	TRBV7-2	TRBJ2-7	TGTGCCAGCAGCTCAACTAGCGGGGGATCAGGCGAGCAGTACTTC	CASSSTSGGSGEQYF
NA	NA	TRBV27	TRBJ2-3	TGTGCCAGCAGGCGGGACAGAACCACAGATACGCAGTATTTT	CASRRDRTTDTQYF
NA	NA	TRBV14	TRBJ2-7	TGTGCCAGCAGCCCTCTTGCCGGGGGATACGAGCAGTACTTC	CASSPLAGGYEQYF
NA	NA	TRBV6-1	TRBJ1-5	TGTGCCAGCAGTTTAAGCCTAAATCAGCCCCAGCATTTT	CASSLSLNQPQHF
NA	NA	TRBV9	TRBJ1-2	TGTGCCAGCAGCGTAGGCCCCGACGCCTCTAGCTATGGCTACACCTTC	CASSVGPDASSYGYTF
NA	NA	TRBV5-1	TRBJ2-7	TGCGCCAGCAGGACCGGGACTTACTCCTACGAGCAGTACTTC	CASRTGTYSYEQYF
NA	NA	TRBV7-9	TRBJ2-1	TGTGCCACCTTCTCCCAGGGAATGTCCTACAATGAGCAGTTCTTC	CATFSQGMSYNEQFF
NA	NA	TRBV7-2	TRBJ1-4	TGTGCCAGCAGCGCCCAGACAGGCTTTAATGAAAAACTGTTTTTT	CASSAQTGFNEKLFF
NA	NA	TRBV28	TRBJ1-1	TGTGCCAGCACCTTCTTACAGCCCAACACTGAAGCTTTCTTT	CASTFLQPNTEAFF
NA	TRBD2	TRBV30	TRBJ2-1	TGTGCCTGGACTAGCGGGGGGGCCGGGAAGAATGAGCAGTTCTTC	CAWTSGGAGKNEQFF
NA	NA	TRBV21-1	TRBJ1-2	TGTGCCAGCAGTCCCAGGACAGGGTACGGCTACACCTTC	CASSPRTGYGYTF
few	TRBD1	TRBV28	TRBJ1-4	TGTGCCAGCAGTTTGGGACAGGTGGTTGCAACTAATGAAAAACTGTTTTTT	CASSLGQVVATNEKLFF
NA	NA	TRBV28	TRBJ2-1	TGTGCCAGCAGTTTACTGGTTGGGGCAGGGGAAGACAATGAGCAGTTCTTC	CASSLLVGAGEDNEQFF
once	NA	TRBV28	TRBJ1-6	TGTGCCAGCAGTCCCCTCACCAGAAATTCGCCCCTCCACTTT	CASSPLTRNSPLHF
NA	TRBD1	TRBV28	TRBJ2-7	TGTGCCAGCAGGCCCGGGACAGGGGAAACCTACGAGCAGTACTTC	CASRPGTGETYEQYF